One sample yielded the 12 T cell receptor beta chains listed below, sequenced in a study of T cell responses to AZD1222 COVID-19 vaccine. The table came from immunoSEQ multiplex PCR; TCRdb's copy has only in-frame clones and leaves some out. This sample has approximately 200,000 clones; approximately 93% occur once, and the top ten carry around 1%. Sequencing was performed on peripheral blood, taken 28 days after the second AZD1222 dose. The source of these receptors is an adult who received the AZD1222 COVID-19 vaccine.

The chain is built from TRBV18 and TRBJ1-2; TRBD1 matches 7 bases. The V gene end was trimmed by 1 base and the J gene end by 4 bases; junction bases not matched to a gene: 6. The CDR3 loop spans 15 amino acids. Germline V gives CDR1 KGHSH, CDR2 LQKENI. The CDR3 loop is CASSPQGQLPYGYTF. Written as DNA, the CDR3 is TGTGCCAGCTCACCACAGGGACAGCTCCCCTATGGCTACACCTTC.

This clone is a singleton in its sample. The junction does not match germline at one end; this may be a read error. V usage is TRBV14 and J usage is TRBJ1-3, with D perhaps matching TRBD1 (5 bases). This CDR3 has 14 residues. CDR1 is SGHDN and CDR2 is FVKESK in the germline V gene. CDR3 DNA: TGTGCCAGCAGCCAGGGAGGGGTTGGAGACACCATATATTTT. This translates into CASSQGGVGDTIYF.

V and J are TRBV5-5 and TRBJ2-7; tentative D call: TRBD2 (5 bases). The CDR3 spans 16 residues. V shed 4 bases and J shed 0 bases, with 17 bases lying between them. Germline V gene data show CDR1 as SGHKS and CDR2 as YYEKEE (reference sequence). The chain's CDR3 is CASSPTPGLTSYEQYF. For the CDR3, the DNA is TGTGCCAGCAGCCCCACCCCAGGACTGACCTCCTACGAGCAGTACTTC.

The chain links TRBV28 to TRBJ2-5; TRBD1 or TRBD2 may be the D gene (7 bases each). Germline values: CDR1 MDHEN, CDR2 SYDVKM. V was pared by 5 bases and J by 5 bases, with 18 bases between. The CDR3 sequence is 15 residues long. The CDR3: CASSPLGGGAETQYF. The CDR3, as DNA: TGTGCCAGCAGTCCCCTGGGAGGGGGCGCGGAGACCCAGTACTTC.

This chain uses TRBV30 with TRBJ1-4; the match to TRBD1 covers 10 bases. The CDR3 length is 14 residues. V trimming: 5 bases; J trimming: 7 bases; junction bases outside the gene matches: 7. The germline V gene encodes CDR1 GTSNPN and CDR2 SVGIG (reference sequence). As DNA, the CDR3 is TGTGCCTGGCGTGACCGGGACAGGGGTGAAAAACTGTTTTTT. It specifies CAWRDRDRGEKLFF.

V is TRBV12-3 or TRBV12-4 and J is TRBJ1-2; unclear D gene. Trimming left V 6 bases short and J 4 bases short, with 6 bases between. CDR3 size: 11 residues. This CDR3 is CASRGSYGYTF. CDR3 bases: TGTGCCAGCAGGGGGAGCTATGGCTACACCTTC.

The chain links TRBV30 to TRBJ1-2; D possibly corresponds to TRBD1 (5 bases). V lost 4 bases to trimming and J lost 5 bases, with 14 bases between them. Germline values: CDR1 GTSNPN, CDR2 SVGIG (reference sequence). This CDR3 spans 13 amino acids. DNA of the CDR3: TGTGCCTGGATGGAACAGGCATCTTATGGCTACACCTTC. This encodes CAWMEQASYGYTF.

This chain links TRBV27 with TRBJ1-4; D unclear. The germline V gene encodes CDR1 MNHEY and CDR2 SMNVEV (reference sequence). This CDR3 comprises 13 residues. The ends were cut back, 5 bases at V and 5 bases at J, with 9 bases in the middle. Here the CDR3 reads CASSTRGNEKLFF. Written as DNA, the CDR3 is TGTGCCAGCAGTACCAGAGGGAATGAAAAACTGTTTTTT.

The chain links TRBV15 to TRBJ2-4; 11 nucleotides agree with TRBD1. Germline CDR1 LNHNV, CDR2 YYDKDF (reference sequence). V trimming: 1 base; J trimming: 0 bases; junction bases outside the gene matches: 14. The CDR3 is made up of 21 amino acids. The CDR3 coding sequence is TGTGCCACCAGCAGAGGTTGGGTAGGGACAGGGGGTTTGAAAGCCAAAAACATTCAGTACTTC. Its protein product is CATSRGWVGTGGLKAKNIQYF.

V usage is TRBV5-4 and J usage is TRBJ2-3; 7 positions agree with TRBD1. CDR3 size: 15 residues. V lost 3 bases and J lost 0; bases outside the gene matches: 4. Germline CDR1 reads SGHNT; CDR2 reads YYREEE (reference sequence). CDR3 amino acids: CASSSPTGSTDTQYF. The CDR3 nucleotides are TGTGCCAGCAGCTCGCCGACAGGGAGCACAGATACGCAGTATTTT.

J is TRBJ1-6 and V is TRBV19; TRBD1 matches 8 bases. The CDR3 is made up of 13 amino acids. V was pared by 11 bases and J by 5 bases, with 5 bases of the junction left unmatched. Looked up from germline, CDR1 is LNHDA and CDR2 is SQIVND (reference sequence). The DNA of the CDR3 is TGTGCCGGTGGACAGGGTAATAATTCACCCCTCCACTTT. It yields the protein CAGGQGNNSPLHF. Filled out from reference TRBV19 and TRBJ1-6, the complete variable domain reads DGGITQSPKYLFRKEGQNVTLSCEQNLNHDAMYWYRQDPGQGLRLIYYSQIVNDFQKGDIAEGYSVSREKKESFPLTVTSAQKNPTAFYLCAGGQGNNSPLHFGNGTRLTVT.

V and J are TRBV18 and TRBJ2-5; TRBD2 matches 10 bases. CDR3 size: 16 residues. The germline gives CDR1 KGHSH, CDR2 LQKENI. The V segment lost 5 bases and the J segment 3 bases; nucleotides outside the gene matches: 9. Here the CDR3 DNA reads TGTGCCAGCTCAGGTACTTTGCTAGCGGGGGAAGAGACCCAGTACTTC. This encodes CASSGTLLAGEETQYF.